This T cell receptor beta chain is drawn from a study of blood T cell repertoires in COVID-19. Study overall: Acute and convalescent COVID-19 samples came from the United States, Italy and Spain.

The germline V and J ends were trimmed by 4 bases and 7 bases, with 11 bases remaining between them. The length of the CDR3 is 12 residues. Germline V gene data show CDR1 as SGHDT and CDR2 as YYEEEE. How the authors handled the data: By means of reference gene primer amplification, nucleated cell counts were estimated. Sequencing used immunoSEQ multiplex PCR; TCRdb keeps in-frame clones, though not all of them. V, J and clone size derive from that table, while D and trimming were established from the DNA sequence. This sample has 200,000 to 300,000 clones, with around four fifths found just once. The sequenced material came from peripheral blood. The V call is TRBV5-6, the J call TRBJ2-5, with D hard to call. The receptor was derived from a woman in her fifties or sixties with active or convalescent COVID-19. The CDR3 loop is CASSPPSGTQYF. CDR3 bases: TGTGCCAGCAGCCCACCCTCGGGGACCCAGTACTTC.